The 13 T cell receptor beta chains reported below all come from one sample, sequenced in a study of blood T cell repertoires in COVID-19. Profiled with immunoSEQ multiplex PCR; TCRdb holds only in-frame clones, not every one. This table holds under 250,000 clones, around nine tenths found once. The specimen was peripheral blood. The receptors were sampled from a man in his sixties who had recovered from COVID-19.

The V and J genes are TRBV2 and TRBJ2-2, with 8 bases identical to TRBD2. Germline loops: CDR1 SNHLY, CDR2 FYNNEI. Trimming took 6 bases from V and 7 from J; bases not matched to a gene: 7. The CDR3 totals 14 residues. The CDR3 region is CASRAGVAVGELFF. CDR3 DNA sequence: TGTGCCAGCAGAGCGGGAGTGGCAGTCGGGGAGCTGTTTTTT.

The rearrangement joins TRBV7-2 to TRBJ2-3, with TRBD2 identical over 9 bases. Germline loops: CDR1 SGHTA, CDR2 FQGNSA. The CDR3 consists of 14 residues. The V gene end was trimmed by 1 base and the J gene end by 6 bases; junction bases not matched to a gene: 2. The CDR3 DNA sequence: TGTGCCAGCAGCTTAGGCACTAGCGGGGATACGCAGTATTTT. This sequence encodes CASSLGTSGDTQYF.

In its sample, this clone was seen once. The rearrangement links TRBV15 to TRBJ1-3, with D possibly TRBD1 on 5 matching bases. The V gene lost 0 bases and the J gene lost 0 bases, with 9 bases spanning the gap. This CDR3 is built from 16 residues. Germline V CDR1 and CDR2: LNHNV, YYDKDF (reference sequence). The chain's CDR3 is CATSRDLTGSGNTIYF. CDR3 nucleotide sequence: TGTGCCACCAGCAGAGATCTTACAGGCTCTGGAAACACCATATATTTT.

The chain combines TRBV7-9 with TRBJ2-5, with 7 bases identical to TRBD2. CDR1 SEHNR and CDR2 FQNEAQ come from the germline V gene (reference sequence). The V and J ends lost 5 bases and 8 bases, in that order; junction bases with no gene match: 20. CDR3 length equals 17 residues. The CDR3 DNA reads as TGTGCCAGCAGCGCAGAGGGAGGGACTTCAAAGCCCCCCACCCAGTACTTC. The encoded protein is CASSAEGGTSKPPTQYF.

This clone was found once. This chain's CDR3 is CASSAGGLAANTGELFF. DNA for the CDR3: TGTGCCAGCAGCGCCGGGGGCCTAGCGGCGAACACCGGGGAGCTGTTTTTT. The chain couples TRBV5-4 to TRBJ2-2, with D tentatively TRBD2 (7 bases). CDR1 is SGHNT, CDR2 YYREEE, per germline (reference sequence). V was shortened by 4 bases and J by 0 bases, with 16 bases between the two germline ends. The CDR3 runs to 17 residues.

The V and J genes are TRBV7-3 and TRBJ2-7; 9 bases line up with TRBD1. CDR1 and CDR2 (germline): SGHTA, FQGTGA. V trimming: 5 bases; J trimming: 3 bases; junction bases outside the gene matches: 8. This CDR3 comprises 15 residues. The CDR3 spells CASSHTGGKGYEQYF. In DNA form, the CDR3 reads TGTGCCAGCAGCCACACAGGGGGCAAGGGCTACGAGCAGTACTTC. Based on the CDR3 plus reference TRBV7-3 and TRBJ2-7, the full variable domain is GAGVSQTPSNKVTEKGKYVELRCDPISGHTALYWYRQSLGQGPEFLIYFQGTGAADDSGLPNDRFFAVRPEGSVSTLKIQRTERGDSAVYLCASSHTGGKGYEQYFGPGTRLTVT.

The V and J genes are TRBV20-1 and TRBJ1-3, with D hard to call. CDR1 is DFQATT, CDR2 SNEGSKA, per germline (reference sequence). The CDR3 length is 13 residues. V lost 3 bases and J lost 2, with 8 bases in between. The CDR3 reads CSASGGTGNTIYF. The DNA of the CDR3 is TGCAGTGCTAGTGGCGGGACTGGAAACACCATATATTTT.

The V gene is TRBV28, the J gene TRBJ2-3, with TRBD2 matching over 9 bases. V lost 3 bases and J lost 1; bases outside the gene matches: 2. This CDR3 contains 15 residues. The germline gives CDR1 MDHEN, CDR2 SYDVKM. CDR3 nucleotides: TGTGCCAGCAGTTTTAGCGGGGGCCGCACAGATACGCAGTATTTT. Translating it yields CASSFSGGRTDTQYF.

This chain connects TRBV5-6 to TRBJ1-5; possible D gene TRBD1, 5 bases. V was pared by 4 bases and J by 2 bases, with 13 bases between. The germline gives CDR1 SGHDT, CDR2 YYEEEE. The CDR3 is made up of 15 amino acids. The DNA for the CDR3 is TGTGCCAGCAGCCTAGGACACCTGGGCAATCAGCCCCAGCATTTT. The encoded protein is CASSLGHLGNQPQHF. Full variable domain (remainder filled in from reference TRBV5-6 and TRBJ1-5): DAGVTQSPTHLIKTRGQQVTLRCSPKSGHDTVSWYQQALGQGPQFIFQYYEEEERQRGNFPDRFSGHQFPNYSSELNVNALLLGDSALYLCASSLGHLGNQPQHFGDGTRLSIL.

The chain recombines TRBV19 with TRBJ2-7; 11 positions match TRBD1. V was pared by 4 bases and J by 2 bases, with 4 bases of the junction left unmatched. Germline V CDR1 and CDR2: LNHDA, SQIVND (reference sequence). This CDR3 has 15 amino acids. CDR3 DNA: TGTGCCAGTAGTACGCCGGGACAGGGGGCCTACGAGCAGTACTTC. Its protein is CASSTPGQGAYEQYF. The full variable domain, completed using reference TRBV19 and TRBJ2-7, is DGGITQSPKYLFRKEGQNVTLSCEQNLNHDAMYWYRQDPGQGLRLIYYSQIVNDFQKGDIAEGYSVSREKKESFPLTVTSAQKNPTAFYLCASSTPGQGAYEQYFGPGTRLTVT.

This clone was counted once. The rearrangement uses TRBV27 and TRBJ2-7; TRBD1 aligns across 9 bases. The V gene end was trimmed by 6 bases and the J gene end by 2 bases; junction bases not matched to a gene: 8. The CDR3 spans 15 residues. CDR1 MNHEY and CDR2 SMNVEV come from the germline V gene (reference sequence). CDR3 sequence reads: CASSSGTGTTYEQYF. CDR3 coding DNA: TGTGCCAGCAGCTCCGGGACAGGGACTACCTACGAGCAGTACTTC.

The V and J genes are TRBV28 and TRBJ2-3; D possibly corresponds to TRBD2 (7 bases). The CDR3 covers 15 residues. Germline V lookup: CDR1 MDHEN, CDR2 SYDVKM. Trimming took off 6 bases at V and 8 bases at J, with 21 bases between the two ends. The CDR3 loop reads CASSGIEGGAATQYF. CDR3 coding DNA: TGTGCCAGCAGCGGTATAGAGGGGGGGGCAGCTACGCAGTATTTT.

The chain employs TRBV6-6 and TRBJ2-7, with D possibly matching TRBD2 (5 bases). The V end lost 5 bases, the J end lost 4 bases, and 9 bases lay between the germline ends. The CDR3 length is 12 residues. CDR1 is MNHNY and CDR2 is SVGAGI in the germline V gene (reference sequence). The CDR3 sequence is CASSLSVYEQYF. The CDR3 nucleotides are TGTGCCAGCAGTCTTAGCGTTTACGAGCAGTACTTC.